This TCR beta chain was sequenced for a study of CD8 T cells in Susac syndrome. CD8+ and CD4+ T cells from blood underwent TCR beta sequencing, which was carried out in a high-throughput format. While CD8+ and CD4+ T cells were isolated negatively, TEMRA cells were enriched by FACS. The CDR3 spans 14 residues. The germline V gene has CDR1 DFQATT and CDR2 SNEGSKA (reference sequence). Trimming cost V 2 bases and J 2 bases, with 12 bases left between them. An amount of RNA that ranged from roughly 0.45 to 1 ug was reverse transcribed with random hexamers. An immunoSEQ multiplex PCR generated amplified TCR beta CDR3 products spanning 54 Vbeta and 13 Jbeta. Each CDR3 protein is one row after TCRdb ran MiXCR on the immunoSEQ multiplex PCR reads. The sample has 150,000 to 200,000 distinct CDR3 sequences; more than 90% are singletons.

The chain uses TRBV20-1 and TRBJ1-2, with D unclear. Sequenced material: CD4+ T cells from PBMCs. The clonotype originates from a human donor in good health. The CDR3 region is CSARPDRFNYGYTF. CDR3 DNA: TGCAGTGCTAGACCCGATCGGTTCAACTATGGCTACACCTTC.